The T cell receptor (beta chain) under discussion was sequenced for a study of shared clonotypes between healthy human individuals. Study findings and constraints: Genetic and exposure-history diversity was limited by the few donors.

At the deep level, the assay was run. Approximately 210 ng DNA, 25,000 to 30,000 T cell genomes, went into each sorted-subset replicate PCR. Sequencing was performed with immunoSEQ multiplex PCR; in TCRdb, only in-frame clones are kept and a portion is missing. Among about 100,000 clones listed, approximately 63% were seen once. In the case of this clone: Antigen: not known.

With 5 bases removed from V and 11 bases from J, the gap between germline ends came to 15 bases. Germline CDR1 is SNHLY and CDR2 is FYNNEI. The CDR3 runs 13 residues. Input material: memory CD8+ T cells sorted from blood. Subset in this sample: CD45RO+ cells pooled with CCR7-negative TemRA cells. The origin of this receptor is a man aged 30 to 39 in good health. V is TRBV2 and J is TRBJ1-4, with D possibly TRBD1 on 6 matching bases. The CDR3 DNA sequence: TGTGCCAGCAGTCGTGGGACATCCAACAAACTGTTTTTT. Amino acids: CASSRGTSNKLFF.